This T cell receptor beta chain was observed in a study of OX40 agonist ivuxolimab in advanced cancers. Study context: It was ivuxolimab, an agonistic anti-OX40 (CD134) antibody, that patients were treated with.

The table came from immunoSEQ multiplex PCR; TCRdb's copy has only in-frame clones and leaves some out. The repertoire includes tens of thousands of clones, around nine tenths of them detected once, and approximately 2.1% sits in the top ten. The germline V gene has CDR1 SGDLS and CDR2 YYNGEE. V shed 0 bases and J shed 6 bases, with 10 bases lying between them. This CDR3 spans 14 amino acids. V is TRBV9 and J is TRBJ1-5; D unresolved. The sample was CD4+ or CD8+ T cells sorted from blood, taken in a trial of the OX40 agonist ivuxolimab. The receptor's source is an adult with an advanced solid tumor such as melanoma, head and neck, liver or kidney cancer. This CDR3 is CASSVDSRTQPQHF. Written as DNA, the CDR3 is TGTGCCAGCAGCGTAGACAGTAGGACTCAGCCCCAGCATTTT.